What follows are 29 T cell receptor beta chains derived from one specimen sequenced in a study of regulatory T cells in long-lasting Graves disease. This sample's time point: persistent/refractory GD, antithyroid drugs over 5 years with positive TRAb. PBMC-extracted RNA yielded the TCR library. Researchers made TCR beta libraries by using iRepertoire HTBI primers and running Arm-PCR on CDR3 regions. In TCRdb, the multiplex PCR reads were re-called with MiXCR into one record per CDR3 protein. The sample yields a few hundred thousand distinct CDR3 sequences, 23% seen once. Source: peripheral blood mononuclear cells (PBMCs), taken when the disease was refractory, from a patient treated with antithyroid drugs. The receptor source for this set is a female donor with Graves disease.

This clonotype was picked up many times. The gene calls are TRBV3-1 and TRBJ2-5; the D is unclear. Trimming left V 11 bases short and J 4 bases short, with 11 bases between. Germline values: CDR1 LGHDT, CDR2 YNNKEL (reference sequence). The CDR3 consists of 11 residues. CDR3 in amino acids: CAARRSETQYF. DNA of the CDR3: TGTGCCGCAAGGCGTTCAGAGACCCAGTACTTC.

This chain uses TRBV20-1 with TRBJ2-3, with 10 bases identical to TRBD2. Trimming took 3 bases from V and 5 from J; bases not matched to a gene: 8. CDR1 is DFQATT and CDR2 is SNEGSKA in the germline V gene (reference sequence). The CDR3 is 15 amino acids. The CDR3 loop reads CSASPLAGVGDTQYF. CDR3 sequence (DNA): TGCAGTGCTAGTCCGCTAGCGGGAGTAGGAGATACGCAGTATTTT.

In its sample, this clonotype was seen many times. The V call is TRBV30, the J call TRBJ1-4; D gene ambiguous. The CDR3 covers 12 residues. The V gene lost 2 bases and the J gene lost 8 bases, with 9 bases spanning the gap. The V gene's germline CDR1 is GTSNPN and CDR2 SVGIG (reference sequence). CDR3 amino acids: CAWSRIEEKLFF. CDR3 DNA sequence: TGTGCCTGGAGTCGAATAGAGGAAAAACTGTTTTTT.

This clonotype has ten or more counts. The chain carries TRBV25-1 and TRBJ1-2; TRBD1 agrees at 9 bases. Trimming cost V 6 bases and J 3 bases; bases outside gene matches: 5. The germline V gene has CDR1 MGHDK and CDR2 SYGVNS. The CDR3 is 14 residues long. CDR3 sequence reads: CASRGTGGDYGYTF. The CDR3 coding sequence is TGTGCCAGCAGGGGAACAGGGGGCGACTATGGCTACACCTTC.

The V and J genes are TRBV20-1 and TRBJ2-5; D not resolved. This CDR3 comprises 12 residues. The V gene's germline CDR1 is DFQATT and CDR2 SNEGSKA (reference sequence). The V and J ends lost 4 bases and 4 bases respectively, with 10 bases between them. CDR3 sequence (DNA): TGCAGTGCTAATAAGGAAGGAGAGACCCAGTACTTC. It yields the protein CSANKEGETQYF.

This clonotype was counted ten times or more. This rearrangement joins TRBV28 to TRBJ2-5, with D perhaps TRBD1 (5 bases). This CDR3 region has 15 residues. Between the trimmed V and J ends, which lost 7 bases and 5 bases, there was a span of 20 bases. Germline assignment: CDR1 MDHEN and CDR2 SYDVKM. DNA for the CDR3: TGTGCCAGCACCAACCCTGGCAGGGAACTTGAGACCCAGTACTTC. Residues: CASTNPGRELETQYF.

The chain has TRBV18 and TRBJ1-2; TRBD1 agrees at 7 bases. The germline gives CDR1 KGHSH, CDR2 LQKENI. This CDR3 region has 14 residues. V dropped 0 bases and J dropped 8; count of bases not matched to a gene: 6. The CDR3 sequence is CASSPPTGNSGYTF. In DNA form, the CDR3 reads TGTGCCAGCTCACCACCGACAGGGAACTCCGGCTACACCTTC.

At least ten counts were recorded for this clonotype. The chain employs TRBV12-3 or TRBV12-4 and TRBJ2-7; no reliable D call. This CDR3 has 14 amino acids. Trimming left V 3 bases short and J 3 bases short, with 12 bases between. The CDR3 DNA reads TGTGCCAGCAGTTTGTGGGGTATGGACTACGAGCAGTACTTC. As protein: CASSLWGMDYEQYF.

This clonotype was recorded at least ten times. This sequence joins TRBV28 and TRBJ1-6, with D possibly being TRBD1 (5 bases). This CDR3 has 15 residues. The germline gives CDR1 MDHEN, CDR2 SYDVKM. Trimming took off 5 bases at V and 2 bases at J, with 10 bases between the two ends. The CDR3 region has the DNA TGTGCCAGCAGTACAGGCCCTCCCTATAATTCACCCCTCCACTTT. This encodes CASSTGPPYNSPLHF.

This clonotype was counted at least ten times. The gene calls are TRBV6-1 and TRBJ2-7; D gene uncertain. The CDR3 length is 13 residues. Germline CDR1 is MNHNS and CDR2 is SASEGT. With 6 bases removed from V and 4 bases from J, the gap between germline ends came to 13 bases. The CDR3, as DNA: TGTGCCAGCAGAACTCCAGGATTATACGAGCAGTACTTC. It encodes CASRTPGLYEQYF.

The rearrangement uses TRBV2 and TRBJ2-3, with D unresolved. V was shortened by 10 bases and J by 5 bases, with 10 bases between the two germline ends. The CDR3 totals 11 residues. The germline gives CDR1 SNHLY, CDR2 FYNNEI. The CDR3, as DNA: TGTGCCACTACAATCGGAGATACGCAGTATTTT. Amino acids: CATTIGDTQYF. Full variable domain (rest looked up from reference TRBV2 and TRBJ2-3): EPEVTQTPSHQVTQMGQEVILRCVPISNHLYFYWYRQILGQKVEFLVSFYNNEISEKSEIFDDQFSVERPDGSNFTLKIRSTKLEDSAMYFCATTIGDTQYFGPGTRLTVL.

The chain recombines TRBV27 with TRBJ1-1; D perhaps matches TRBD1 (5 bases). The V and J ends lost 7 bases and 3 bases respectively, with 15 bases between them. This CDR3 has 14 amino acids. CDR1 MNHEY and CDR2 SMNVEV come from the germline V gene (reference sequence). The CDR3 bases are TGTGCCAGCATCTCTGGGAGGGGTTACACTGAAGCTTTCTTT. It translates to CASISGRGYTEAFF.

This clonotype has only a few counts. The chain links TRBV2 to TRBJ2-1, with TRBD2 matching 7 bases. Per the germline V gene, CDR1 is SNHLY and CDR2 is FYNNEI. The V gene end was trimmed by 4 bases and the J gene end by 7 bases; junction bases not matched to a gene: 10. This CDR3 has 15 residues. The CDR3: CASSATASGANEQFF. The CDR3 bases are TGTGCCAGCAGTGCTACTGCTAGCGGAGCAAATGAGCAGTTCTTC.

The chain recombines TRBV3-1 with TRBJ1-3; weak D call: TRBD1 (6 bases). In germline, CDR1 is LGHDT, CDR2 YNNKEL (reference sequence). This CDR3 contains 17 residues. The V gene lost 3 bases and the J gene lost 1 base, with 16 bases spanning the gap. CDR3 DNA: TGTGCCAGCAGCCAGGGAACAGGGTTTGGTTCTGGAAACACCATATATTTT. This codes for CASSQGTGFGSGNTIYF.

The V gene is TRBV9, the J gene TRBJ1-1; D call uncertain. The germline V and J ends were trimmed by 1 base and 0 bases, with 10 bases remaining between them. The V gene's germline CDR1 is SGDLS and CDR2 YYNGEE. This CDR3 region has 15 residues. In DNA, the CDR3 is TGTGCCAGCAGCGTAAGGGAGAACATGAACACTGAAGCTTTCTTT. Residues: CASSVRENMNTEAFF.

The CDR3 DNA follows: TGTGCCTGGAGTAAACGGACAGGGCTTGGGGATCAGCCCCAGCATTTT. As protein: CAWSKRTGLGDQPQHF. The gene calls are TRBV30 and TRBJ1-5; TRBD1 matches 8 bases. V was pared by 2 bases and J by 5 bases, with 11 bases of the junction left unmatched. Germline V lookup: CDR1 GTSNPN, CDR2 SVGIG (reference sequence). The CDR3 is made up of 16 amino acids. Based on the CDR3 plus reference TRBV30 and TRBJ1-5, the full variable domain is SQTIHQWPATLVQPVGSPLSLECTVEGTSNPNLYWYRQAAGRGLQLLFYSVGIGQISSEVPQNLSASRPQDRQFILSSKKLLLSDSGFYLCAWSKRTGLGDQPQHFGDGTRLSIL.

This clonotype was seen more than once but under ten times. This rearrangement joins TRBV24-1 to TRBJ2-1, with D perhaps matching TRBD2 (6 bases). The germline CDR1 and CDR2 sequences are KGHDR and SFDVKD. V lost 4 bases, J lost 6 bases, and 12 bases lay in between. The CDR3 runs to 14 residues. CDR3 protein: CATSEPGVGNEQFF. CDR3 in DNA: TGTGCCACCAGTGAGCCGGGAGTGGGCAATGAGCAGTTCTTC.

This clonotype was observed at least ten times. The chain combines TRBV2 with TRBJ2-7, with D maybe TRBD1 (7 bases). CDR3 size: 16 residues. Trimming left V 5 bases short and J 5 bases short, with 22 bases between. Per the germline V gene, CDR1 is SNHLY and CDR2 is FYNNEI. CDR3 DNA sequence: TGTGCCAGCAGTAGTTTGGAGGGGGCGAGGGGCGACGAGCAGTACTTC. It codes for CASSSLEGARGDEQYF.

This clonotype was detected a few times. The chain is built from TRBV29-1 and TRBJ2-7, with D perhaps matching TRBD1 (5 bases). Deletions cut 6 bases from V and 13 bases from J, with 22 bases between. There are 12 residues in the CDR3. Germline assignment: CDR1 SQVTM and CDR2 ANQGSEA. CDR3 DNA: TGCAGCGTAACTCGCTTGAGACAGTTGGAATACTTC. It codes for CSVTRLRQLEYF.

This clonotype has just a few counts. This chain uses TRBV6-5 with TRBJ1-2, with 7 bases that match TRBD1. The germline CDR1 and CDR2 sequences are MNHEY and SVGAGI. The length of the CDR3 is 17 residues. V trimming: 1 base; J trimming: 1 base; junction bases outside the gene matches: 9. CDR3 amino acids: CASSYYVQGFYNYGYTF. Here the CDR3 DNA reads TGTGCCAGCAGTTACTATGTACAGGGGTTCTATAACTATGGCTACACCTTC.

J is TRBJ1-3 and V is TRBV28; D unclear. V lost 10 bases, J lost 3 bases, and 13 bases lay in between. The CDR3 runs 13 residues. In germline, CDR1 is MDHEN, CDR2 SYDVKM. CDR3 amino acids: CATHDWVGNTIYF. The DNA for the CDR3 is TGTGCCACCCATGACTGGGTTGGAAACACCATATATTTT.

CDR3 bases: TGCGCCAGCAGCTTGGGGACAGATGTGACCCAGTACTTC. Translating it yields CASSLGTDVTQYF. The chain recombines TRBV5-1 with TRBJ2-5; D is perhaps TRBD1 (6 bases). The germline gives CDR1 SGHRS, CDR2 YFSETQ. The CDR3 spans 13 residues. Trimming took off 0 bases at V and 7 bases at J, with 10 bases between the two ends.

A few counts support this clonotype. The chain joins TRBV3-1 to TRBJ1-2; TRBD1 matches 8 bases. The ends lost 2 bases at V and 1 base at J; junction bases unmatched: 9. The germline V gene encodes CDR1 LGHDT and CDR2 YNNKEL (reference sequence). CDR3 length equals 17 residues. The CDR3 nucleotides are TGTGCCAGCAGCCAACGACAGGGACAGGCTCTTAACTATGGCTACACCTTC. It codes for CASSQRQGQALNYGYTF.

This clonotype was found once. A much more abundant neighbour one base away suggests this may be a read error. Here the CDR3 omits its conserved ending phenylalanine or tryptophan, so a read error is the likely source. In nucleotides, the CDR3 is TGTGCCAGCAGCAGGGTTTCTAGTCAGCCCCAGCATCTT. Protein product: CASSRVSSQPQHL. The gene calls are TRBV27 and TRBJ1-5; TRBD1 is a possible D gene (5 bases). The V gene's germline CDR1 is MNHEY and CDR2 SMNVEV (reference sequence). With 6 bases removed from V and 6 bases from J, the gap between germline ends came to 12 bases. The CDR3 contains 13 residues.

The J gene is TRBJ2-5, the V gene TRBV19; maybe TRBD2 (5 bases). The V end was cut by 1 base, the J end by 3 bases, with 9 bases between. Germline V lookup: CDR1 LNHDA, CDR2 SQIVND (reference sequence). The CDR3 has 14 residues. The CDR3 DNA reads TGTGCCAGTAGTATAGGCGAGAGGGAAGAGACCCAGTACTTC. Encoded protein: CASSIGEREETQYF.

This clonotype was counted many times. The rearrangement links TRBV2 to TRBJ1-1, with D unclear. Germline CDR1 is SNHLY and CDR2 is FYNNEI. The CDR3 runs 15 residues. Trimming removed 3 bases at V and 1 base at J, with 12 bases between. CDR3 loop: CASSEVRNENTEAFF. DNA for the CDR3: TGTGCCAGCAGTGAGGTCCGGAATGAGAACACTGAAGCTTTCTTT.

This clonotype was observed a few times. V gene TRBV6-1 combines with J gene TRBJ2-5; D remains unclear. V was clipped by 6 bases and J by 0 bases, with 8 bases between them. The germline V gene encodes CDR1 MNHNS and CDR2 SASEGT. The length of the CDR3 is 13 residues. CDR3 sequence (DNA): TGTGCCAGCAGCGTCCGGGACCAAGAGACCCAGTACTTC. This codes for CASSVRDQETQYF.

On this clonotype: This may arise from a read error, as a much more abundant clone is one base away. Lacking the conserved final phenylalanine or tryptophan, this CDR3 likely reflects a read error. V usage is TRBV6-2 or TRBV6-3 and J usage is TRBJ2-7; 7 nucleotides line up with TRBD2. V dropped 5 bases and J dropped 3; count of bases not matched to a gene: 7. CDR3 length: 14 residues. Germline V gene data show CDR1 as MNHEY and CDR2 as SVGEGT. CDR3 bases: TGTGCCAGCAGTGTCGCTAGCGGCTACTACGAGCAGTACCTC. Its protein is CASSVASGYYEQYL.

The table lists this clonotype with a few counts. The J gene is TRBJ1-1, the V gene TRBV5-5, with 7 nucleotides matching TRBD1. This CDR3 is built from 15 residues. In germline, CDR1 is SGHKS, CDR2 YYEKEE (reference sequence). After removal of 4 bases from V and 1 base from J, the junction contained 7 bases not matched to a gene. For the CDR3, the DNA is TGTGCCAGCAGCGACAGGGAAAGGAAGAACACTGAAGCTTTCTTT. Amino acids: CASSDRERKNTEAFF.